Below, one TCR beta chain is given with its context. What it binds is unknown. The sample comes from a study of T cells after yellow fever vaccination. The CDR3 is 15 amino acids. The germline V and J ends were trimmed by 1 base and 3 bases, with 7 bases remaining between them. CDR1 is LGHDT, CDR2 YNNKEL, per germline (reference sequence). TCRdb re-derived calls from the 5' RACE reads in MiXCR, one entry per CDR3 protein. Among roughly 400,000 distinct CDR3 sequences listed, approximately 18% were seen once. General study findings and limits: Post-booster samples contained most primary-vaccination clones (around 95% CD4, about 87% CD8).

This TCR came from a man between 18 and 29 years old who received the YFV17D yellow fever vaccine. The chain uses TRBV3-1 and TRBJ2-6; D gene ambiguous. Sequenced here: PBMCs, sampled before the yellow fever booster vaccination. The chain's CDR3 is CASSQGRDGANVLTF. The DNA for the CDR3 is TGTGCCAGCAGCCAAGGAAGGGATGGGGCCAACGTCCTGACTTTC.